The rows below give T cell receptor beta chains drawn from one sample of a study of T cells expressing NK-cell markers. With the 5' RACE reads reprocessed, TCRdb shows one record per CDR3 protein and no DNA. The sample totals 450,000 to 600,000 distinct CDR3 sequences. The sample comprised blood T cells: a sorted CD56 or NKG2C T cell subset, CD4+ or CD8+ T cells, or bulk PBMC T cells (not recorded which). These receptors originate from a man younger than 35 in good health. Both conserved end residues are part of each CDR3.

V,J,CDR3
TRBV2,TRBJ2-1,CASSALRGDNEQFF
TRBV10-2,TRBJ2-1,CASEYRGKEQFF
TRBV3-1,TRBJ2-5,CASSQDILRQREETQYF
TRBV29-1,TRBJ2-5,CSVEGFFGQSEETQYF
TRBV10-3,TRBJ2-7,CAIQAGVSSYEQYF
TRBV20-1,TRBJ2-1,CSAPGTSGSSYNEQFF
TRBV20-1,TRBJ2-3,CSARAPGLADTDTQYF
TRBV28,TRBJ2-3,CATQRLAGDTPQYF
TRBV9,TRBJ2-3,CASSVGTLDTQYF
TRBV9,TRBJ2-1,CASSALAGEYNEQFF
TRBV13,TRBJ2-5,CASSTMGLQEEIGETQYF
TRBV20-1,TRBJ2-5,CSVVGQRQETQYF
TRBV20-1,TRBJ2-3,CSARDGIGASTDTQYF
TRBV5-1,TRBJ2-5,CASGDRDIQQETQYF
TRBV14,TRBJ2-2,CASSQVLRGPQGELFF
TRBV4-2,TRBJ2-3,CASSQVLGEDSTDTQYF
TRBV11-2,TRBJ1-5,CASSFRLRPKNYSNQPQHF
TRBV6-1,TRBJ2-5,CASRQGQSQETQYF
TRBV9,TRBJ2-2,CASSLQLANTGELFF
TRBV20-1,TRBJ1-1,CSAEDSWNTEAFF
TRBV15,TRBJ2-3,CATSGGQGATDTQYF
TRBV30,TRBJ2-5,CAWRIRRETQYF
TRBV28,TRBJ2-7,CASSWYRVPYEQYF
TRBV29-1,TRBJ2-1,CSVARTGLGNEQFF
TRBV11-2,TRBJ2-5,CASSPRAEGQGTQYF
TRBV20-1,TRBJ2-3,CSATAGTSGRADTQYF
TRBV7-9,TRBJ1-2,CASSKGQEVNYGYTF
TRBV7-2,TRBJ2-7,CASSLVSGRVGYEQYF
TRBV7-8,TRBJ1-3,CASSLGGTPTTGNTIYF
TRBV4-3,TRBJ1-6,CASSQDPPSANSPLHF
TRBV3-1,TRBJ2-1,CASSQDQSPRSEQFF
TRBV9,TRBJ2-3,CASSVEVSTDTQYF
TRBV25-1,TRBJ1-6,CASRQTGSNSPLHF
TRBV7-7,TRBJ2-1,CASSPGQGFFKAVENEQFF
TRBV27,TRBJ2-5,CASSLSGGETQYF
TRBV28,TRBJ2-7,CASSGGLAGRWEQYF
TRBV5-1,TRBJ2-1,CASSFTAGSYNEQFF
TRBV20-1,TRBJ2-5,CSARAKRDYTRESQYF
TRBV14,TRBJ1-2,CASSPDRLGYGYTF
TRBV5-1,TRBJ1-3,CASKRGEPGNTIYF
TRBV10-3,TRBJ1-2,CAITRDRGDYGYTF
TRBV7-9,TRBJ2-2,CASSFSGRGDGELFF
TRBV24-1,TRBJ2-5,CATSDALGDNEETQYF
TRBV20-1,TRBJ2-1,CSASPGENVYNEQFF
TRBV4-3,TRBJ2-1,CASSPDPAGINSYNEQFF
TRBV7-2,TRBJ1-2,CASSLARRQTYGYTF
TRBV20-1,TRBJ2-1,CSARTSGIPNEQFF
TRBV10-3,TRBJ2-7,CAISESMGSGTGRYEQYF
TRBV5-1,TRBJ1-4,CASSLGDAANEKLFF
TRBV28,TRBJ1-2,CASSFPPGEGLGYTF
TRBV20-1,TRBJ2-7,CSARPNSGTWEQYF
TRBV29-1,TRBJ2-7,CSVSWTDYEQYF
TRBV20-1,TRBJ1-1,CSARDSVVQRAEAFF
TRBV6-2/TRBV6-3,TRBJ2-1,CASSYSNLPTAYNEQFF
TRBV6-2/TRBV6-3,TRBJ2-1,CASISSLGGRNEQFF